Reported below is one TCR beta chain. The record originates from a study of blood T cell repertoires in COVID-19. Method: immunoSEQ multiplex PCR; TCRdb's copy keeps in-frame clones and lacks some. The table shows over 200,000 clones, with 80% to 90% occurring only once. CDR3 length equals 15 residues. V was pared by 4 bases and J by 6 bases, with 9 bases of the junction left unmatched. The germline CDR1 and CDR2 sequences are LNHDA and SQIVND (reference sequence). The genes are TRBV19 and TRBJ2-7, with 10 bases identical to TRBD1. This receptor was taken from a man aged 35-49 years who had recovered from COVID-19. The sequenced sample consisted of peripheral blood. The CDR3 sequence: CASSSAGTGVVEQYF. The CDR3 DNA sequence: TGTGCCAGTAGTAGCGCCGGGACAGGGGTGGTCGAGCAGTACTTC.